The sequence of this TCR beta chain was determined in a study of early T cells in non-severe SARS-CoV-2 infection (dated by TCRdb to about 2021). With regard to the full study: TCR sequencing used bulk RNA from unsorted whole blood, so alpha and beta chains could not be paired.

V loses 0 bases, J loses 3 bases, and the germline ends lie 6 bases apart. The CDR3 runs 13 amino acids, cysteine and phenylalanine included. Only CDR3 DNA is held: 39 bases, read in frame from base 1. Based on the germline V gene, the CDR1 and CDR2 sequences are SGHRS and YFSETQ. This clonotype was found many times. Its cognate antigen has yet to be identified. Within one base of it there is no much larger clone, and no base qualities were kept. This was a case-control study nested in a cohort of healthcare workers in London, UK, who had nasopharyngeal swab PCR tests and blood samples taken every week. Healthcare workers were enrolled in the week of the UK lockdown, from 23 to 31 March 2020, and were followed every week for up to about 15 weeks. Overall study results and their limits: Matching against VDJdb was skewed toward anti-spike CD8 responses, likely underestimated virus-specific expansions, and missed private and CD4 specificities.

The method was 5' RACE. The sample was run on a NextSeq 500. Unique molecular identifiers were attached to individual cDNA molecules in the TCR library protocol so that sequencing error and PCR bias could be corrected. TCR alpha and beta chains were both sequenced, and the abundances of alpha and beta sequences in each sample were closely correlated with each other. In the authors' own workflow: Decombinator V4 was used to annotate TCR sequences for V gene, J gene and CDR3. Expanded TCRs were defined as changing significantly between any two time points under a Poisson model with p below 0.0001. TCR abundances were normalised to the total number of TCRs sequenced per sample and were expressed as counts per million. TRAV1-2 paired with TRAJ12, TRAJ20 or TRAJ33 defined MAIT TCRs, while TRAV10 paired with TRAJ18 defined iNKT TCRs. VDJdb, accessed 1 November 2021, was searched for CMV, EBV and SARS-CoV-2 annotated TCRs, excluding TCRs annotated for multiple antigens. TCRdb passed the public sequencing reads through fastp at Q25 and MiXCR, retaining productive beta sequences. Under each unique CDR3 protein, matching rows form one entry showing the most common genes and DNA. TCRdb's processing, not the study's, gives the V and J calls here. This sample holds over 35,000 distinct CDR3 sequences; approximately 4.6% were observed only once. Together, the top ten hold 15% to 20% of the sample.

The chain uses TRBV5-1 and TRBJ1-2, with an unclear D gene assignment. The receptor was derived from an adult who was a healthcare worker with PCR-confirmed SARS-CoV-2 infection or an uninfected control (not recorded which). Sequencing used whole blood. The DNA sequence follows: TGCGCCAGCAGCTTGGATGGGGACTATGGCTACACCTTC. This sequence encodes CASSLDGDYGYTF.